These T cell receptor beta chains were read from a single sample in a study of blood T cell repertoires in COVID-19. The protocol was immunoSEQ multiplex PCR, while the TCRdb copy is restricted to in-frame clones and leaves out a portion. Here the sample spans about 55,000 clones, roughly 87% being singletons. Sequenced material: peripheral blood. All receptors come from a man aged 35 to 55 with COVID-19, enrolled during active disease. CDR3s include the opening cysteine and the closing phenylalanine or tryptophan. A D gene is named only where the DNA matches it firmly. Size values are once, few and many counts, or a class for expanded clones, and some rows have none.

J gene	D gene	V gene	clone size	CDR3 protein	CDR3 DNA
TRBJ1-5	NA	TRBV30	NA	CAWGMETGQPQHF	TGTGCCTGGGGGATGGAGACAGGTCAGCCCCAGCATTTT
TRBJ1-1	NA	TRBV14	NA	CASSQRAGVEAFF	TGTGCCAGCAGCCAACGGGCCGGGGTTGAAGCTTTCTTT
TRBJ2-2	NA	TRBV20-1	NA	CSARVYGELFF	TGCAGTGCTAGAGTGTACGGGGAGCTGTTTTTT
TRBJ2-2	TRBD2	TRBV19	NA	CASSIGKTSGRAVTGELFF	TGTGCCAGTAGTATAGGGAAGACTAGCGGGAGGGCAGTGACCGGGGAGCTGTTTTTT
TRBJ1-5	NA	TRBV4-2	NA	CASSQDDRDGANQPQHF	TGTGCCAGCAGCCAAGATGACCGGGATGGTGCCAATCAGCCCCAGCATTTT
TRBJ2-7	TRBD1	TRBV6-1	NA	CASSETSTGRYEQYF	TGTGCCAGCAGTGAAACCTCGACAGGGAGATACGAGCAGTACTTC
TRBJ1-3	NA	TRBV6-1	few	CASSEVGVPNTIYF	TGTGCCAGCAGTGAAGTCGGGGTACCAAACACCATATATTTT
TRBJ1-2	TRBD1	TRBV14	once	CASSQATGGDYGYTF	TGTGCCAGCAGCCAAGCAACAGGGGGCGACTATGGCTACACCTTC
TRBJ2-5	NA	TRBV5-1	NA	CASSLVSGDQETQYF	TGCGCCAGCAGCTTGGTGTCGGGGGACCAAGAGACCCAGTACTTC
TRBJ2-3	TRBD1	TRBV18	NA	CASSDRVLPSDTQYF	TGTGCCAGCTCAGACAGGGTCCTACCTTCAGATACGCAGTATTTT
TRBJ1-4	NA	TRBV11-2	NA	CASSLDPSQEKLFF	TGTGCCAGCAGCTTAGATCCGAGCCAAGAAAAACTGTTTTTT
TRBJ2-5	NA	TRBV21-1	once	CASSKDGRGGETQYF	TGTGCCAGCAGCAAAGATGGGAGAGGTGGAGAGACCCAGTACTTC
TRBJ2-3	NA	TRBV12-3/TRBV12-4	NA	CASSPGTDTQYF	TGTGCCAGCAGTCCGGGCACAGATACGCAGTATTTT
TRBJ2-7	NA	TRBV6-2/TRBV6-3	NA	CASSSVQDYEQYF	TGTGCCAGCAGTTCGGTCCAGGACTACGAGCAGTACTTC
TRBJ1-6	TRBD1	TRBV5-6	NA	CASSIGTGAKNSPLHF	TGTGCCAGCAGCATAGGGACAGGGGCCAAGAATTCACCCCTCCACTTT
TRBJ2-5	NA	TRBV2	NA	CASRAPSRETQYF	TGTGCCAGCAGGGCGCCTAGCAGGGAGACCCAGTACTTC
TRBJ1-5	TRBD1	TRBV5-1	NA	CASSSGTGWGEPQHF	TGCGCCAGCAGTTCCGGGACAGGCTGGGGCGAGCCCCAGCATTTT
TRBJ2-5	TRBD2	TRBV2	once	CASRHELAGQETQYF	TGTGCCAGCAGACACGAACTAGCGGGGCAAGAGACCCAGTACTTC
TRBJ1-4	TRBD1	TRBV14	NA	CASSQGARGRNEKLFF	TGTGCCAGCAGCCAAGGGGCGAGGGGGCGGAATGAAAAACTGTTTTTT
TRBJ1-6	TRBD1	TRBV10-1	NA	CASSAQGRNSPLHF	TGCGCCAGCAGTGCACAGGGGAGGAATTCACCCCTCCACTTT
TRBJ2-7	TRBD2	TRBV6-5	NA	CASTYGLAGYEQYF	TGTGCCAGCACCTATGGACTAGCGGGTTACGAGCAGTACTTC
TRBJ1-1	TRBD1	TRBV4-1	NA	CASSQDRGQSDMNTEAFF	TGCGCCAGCAGCCAAGATAGGGGACAGTCCGACATGAACACTGAAGCTTTCTTT
TRBJ2-3	TRBD1	TRBV5-6	NA	CASSLATGDGQEDTQYF	TGTGCCAGCAGCTTGGCTACAGGGGACGGGCAAGAAGATACGCAGTATTTT
TRBJ2-1	NA	TRBV12-5	NA	CASATGVGYNEQFF	TGTGCTAGTGCTACGGGGGTGGGTTACAATGAGCAGTTCTTC
TRBJ2-1	TRBD2	TRBV23-1	NA	CASSQPGGRAGNEQFF	TGCGCCAGCAGTCAACCTGGCGGGAGGGCCGGCAATGAGCAGTTCTTC
TRBJ1-4	TRBD1	TRBV2	NA	CASTAGQFREKLFF	TGTGCCAGCACCGCGGGACAGTTCAGGGAAAAACTGTTTTTT
TRBJ2-3	NA	TRBV7-6	NA	CASSLGGYSTDTQYF	TGTGCCAGCAGCCTTGGGGGGTATAGCACAGATACGCAGTATTTT
TRBJ1-2	TRBD1	TRBV27	NA	CASSPGTGGNGYTF	TGTGCCAGCAGTCCTGGGACAGGGGGAAATGGCTACACCTTC
TRBJ1-2	TRBD1	TRBV23-1	NA	CASSQPGQGAFGYTF	TGCGCCAGCAGTCAACCTGGACAGGGGGCGTTTGGCTACACCTTC
TRBJ1-5	NA	TRBV6-1	NA	CASSEGTEVRPQHF	TGTGCCAGCAGTGAGGGGACTGAGGTTCGGCCCCAGCATTTT
TRBJ1-4	NA	TRBV7-9	many	CASSFEGHTNEKLFF	TGTGCCAGCAGCTTCGAAGGACATACTAATGAAAAACTGTTTTTT
TRBJ1-5	NA	TRBV19	NA	CASKTTGYSNQPQHF	TGTGCCAGTAAAACTACAGGGTATAGCAATCAGCCCCAGCATTTT
TRBJ1-4	TRBD1	TRBV5-6	NA	CASSLGGQGIEKLFF	TGTGCCAGCAGCCTTGGGGGACAGGGGATTGAAAAACTGTTTTTT
TRBJ2-3	NA	TRBV9	NA	CASSVDGGISTDTQYF	TGTGCCAGCAGCGTAGATGGCGGGATAAGCACAGATACGCAGTATTTT
TRBJ1-6	NA	TRBV12-3/TRBV12-4	NA	CASKEGGNSPLHF	TGTGCCAGCAAAGAGGGAGGTAATTCACCCCTCCACTTT
TRBJ2-1	TRBD2	TRBV5-1	NA	CASSLRGGQDEQFF	TGCGCCAGCAGCTTGCGGGGGGGCCAGGATGAGCAGTTCTTC
TRBJ2-6	NA	TRBV24-1	few	CATSDRRTGFSGANVLTF	TGTGCCACCAGTGACCGACGAACAGGGTTCTCCGGGGCCAACGTCCTGACTTTC
TRBJ2-1	TRBD1	TRBV6-1	once	CASSEGTGAYNEQFF	TGTGCCAGCAGTGAAGGGACAGGAGCCTACAATGAGCAGTTCTTC
TRBJ1-5	TRBD1	TRBV6-5	NA	CASSKQGPLQAQHF	TGTGCCAGCAGTAAACAGGGGCCTCTTCAAGCCCAGCATTTT
TRBJ2-3	TRBD2	TRBV12-5	NA	CASDDRGGPTDTQYF	TGTGCTAGTGACGACCGCGGGGGGCCCACAGATACGCAGTATTTT
TRBJ2-7	TRBD2	TRBV7-9	NA	CASSATSGFEQYF	TGTGCCAGCAGCGCGACTAGCGGGTTCGAGCAGTACTTC
TRBJ2-3	NA	TRBV6-5	NA	CASSSLGSLSTDTQYF	TGTGCCAGCAGTTCCCTGGGCAGTCTTAGCACAGATACGCAGTATTTT
TRBJ2-2	TRBD1	TRBV11-3	NA	CASSLGGQGAGELFF	TGTGCCAGCAGCTTGGGGGGACAGGGGGCCGGGGAGCTGTTTTTT
TRBJ2-1	TRBD2	TRBV27	NA	CASSSGTSGYNEQFF	TGTGCCAGCAGTTCCGGGACTAGCGGCTACAATGAGCAGTTCTTC
TRBJ2-7	TRBD2	TRBV20-1	NA	CSASVIAGGPREQYF	TGCAGTGCTAGTGTGATAGCGGGAGGGCCCCGCGAGCAGTACTTC
TRBJ2-3	NA	TRBV9	NA	CASSVGLGRGDTQYF	TGTGCCAGCAGCGTAGGTCTCGGGAGAGGGGATACGCAGTATTTT
TRBJ2-7	TRBD1	TRBV6-5	once	CASSTGQPYEQYF	TGTGCCAGCAGTACGGGACAGCCCTACGAGCAGTACTTC
TRBJ2-7	NA	TRBV27	once	CASSAGAHLWSEQYF	TGTGCCAGCAGTGCGGGGGCCCACCTTTGGAGCGAGCAGTACTTC
TRBJ2-1	NA	TRBV4-1	NA	CASSQRQGIHEQFF	TGCGCCAGCAGTCAGCGCCAGGGAATCCATGAGCAGTTCTTC
TRBJ1-6	NA	TRBV27	NA	CASSRQTGPSSPLHF	TGTGCCAGCAGTAGGCAGACAGGTCCTTCTTCACCCCTCCACTTT
TRBJ2-7	TRBD2	TRBV11-2	NA	CASSLISTSGFIRYEQYF	TGTGCCAGCAGCTTAATCTCTACTAGCGGGTTTATTCGGTACGAGCAGTACTTC
TRBJ1-2	TRBD1	TRBV10-3	NA	CAISPGTGAYGYTF	TGTGCCATCAGTCCCGGGACAGGGGCCTATGGCTACACCTTC
TRBJ2-7	NA	TRBV5-1	NA	CASSLNRAWEQYF	TGCGCCAGCAGCTTGAACAGGGCTTGGGAGCAGTACTTC
TRBJ2-7	NA	TRBV7-8	NA	CASSLLGTNYEQYF	TGTGCCAGCAGCTTACTTGGGACAAACTACGAGCAGTACTTC